The 26 T cell receptor beta chains below come from one sample, sequenced in a study of post-analysis software for immune sequencing data (dated by TCRdb to the mid-2010s). These receptors' targets are unknown. The research as a whole found: A few TRBV segments, including TRBV5-6, TRBV5-1 and TRBV20-1, were significantly more frequent in patients than controls.

The library was obtained by PCR. Instrument used: Illumina HiSeq 2500. Unique molecular identifiers were incorporated into TCR beta cDNA libraries to reduce PCR and sequencing biases. TCRdb trimmed the raw reads at Q25, called clones with MiXCR and kept productive beta chains. Duplicate CDR3 protein sequences are folded into a single record with the most common DNA and genes. Present in this sample are 550,000 to 700,000 distinct CDR3 sequences, 44% of which were seen just once. The ten biggest clones cover 1.5% to 2% of the sample. The specimen was blood. Receptors were obtained from a girl aged 5-17 years with multiple sclerosis.

The table lists this clonotype with a few counts. The rearrangement joins TRBV7-9 to TRBJ2-7, with a possible D match to TRBD1 (5 bases). V was shortened by 3 bases and J by 9 bases, with 15 bases between the two germline ends. The length of the CDR3 is 13 residues. Germline V gene data show CDR1 as SEHNR and CDR2 as FQNEAQ (reference sequence). The CDR3, as DNA: TGTGCCAGCAGCTTCAGCCACAGCCAGGGGCAGTACTTC. Protein sequence: CASSFSHSQGQYF.

The rearrangement links TRBV5-1 to TRBJ1-5; TRBD1 matches 11 bases. J gave up 7 bases and V 4 bases, and 10 bases lay outside the gene matches. Per the germline V gene, CDR1 is SGHRS and CDR2 is YFSETQ. The CDR3 has 16 residues. CDR3 DNA sequence: TGCGCCAGCAGCCCGTCCGGGGGGGACAGGGGGCAGCCCCAGCATTTT. It encodes CASSPSGGDRGQPQHF.

The genes are TRBV7-9 and TRBJ1-5; D unclear. V was shortened by 1 base and J by 1 base, with 14 bases between the two germline ends. Per germline, CDR1 SEHNR and CDR2 FQNEAQ (reference sequence). This CDR3 has 17 residues. The CDR3 reads CASSLEGTMNSNQPQHF. CDR3 sequence (DNA): TGTGCCAGCAGCTTAGAGGGAACCATGAACAGCAATCAGCCCCAGCATTTT. The entire variable domain, with the rest obtained from reference TRBV7-9 and TRBJ1-5, is as follows: DTGVSQNPRHKITKRGQNVTFRCDPISEHNRLYWYRQTLGQGPEFLTYFQNEAQLEKSRLLSDRFSAERPKGSFSTLEIQRTEQGDSAMYLCASSLEGTMNSNQPQHFGDGTRLSIL.

The gene calls are TRBV11-2 and TRBJ1-2, with TRBD1 as a possible D gene (6 bases). CDR3 length equals 13 residues. CDR1 is SGHAT, CDR2 FQNNGV, per germline. V was pared by 0 bases and J by 9 bases, with 11 bases between. CDR3 loop: CASSLDPGASYTF. The CDR3, as DNA: TGTGCCAGCAGCTTAGATCCGGGGGCGAGCTACACCTTC. The variable domain in full, completed from reference TRBV11-2 and TRBJ1-2, reads EAGVAQSPRYKIIEKRQSVAFWCNPISGHATLYWYQQILGQGPKLLIQFQNNGVVDDSQLPKDRFSAERLKGVDSTLKIQPAKLEDSAVYLCASSLDPGASYTFGSGTRLTVV.

The chain is built from TRBV12-3 or TRBV12-4 and TRBJ2-5, with 7 bases identical to TRBD2. V was clipped by 5 bases and J by 11 bases; unmatched bases: 14. This CDR3 has 14 residues. The CDR3 coding sequence is TGTGCCAGCAGTGATTTCGACTTAGCGGGTGAGCAGTACTTC. It translates to CASSDFDLAGEQYF.

The genes are TRBV20-1 and TRBJ2-1; D may be TRBD1 (5 bases). The CDR3 spans 14 residues. Per germline, CDR1 DFQATT and CDR2 SNEGSKA (reference sequence). Trimming removed 6 bases from V and 8 bases from J, with 20 bases in between. CDR3 sequence (DNA): TGCAGTGCACCCGACGCTAGGGGCCCTGATGAGCAGTTCTTC. This codes for CSAPDARGPDEQFF.

The chain has TRBV4-2 and TRBJ2-3, with 11 bases fitting TRBD2. CDR1 and CDR2 (germline): LGHNA, YNFKEQ. This CDR3 comprises 16 residues. With V trimmed by 3 bases and J by 2 bases, 4 bases remained unmatched. CDR3 sequence (DNA): TGTGCCAGCAGCCAGAAACTAGCGGGAGACACAGATACGCAGTATTTT. It codes for CASSQKLAGDTDTQYF.

The V gene is TRBV27, the J gene TRBJ2-7, with 7 bases identical to TRBD2. The germline CDR1 and CDR2 sequences are MNHEY and SMNVEV (reference sequence). The trim removed 3 bases at V and 5 bases at J, leaving 13 bases unmatched. The CDR3 is 16 residues long. In DNA form, the CDR3 reads TGTGCCAGCAGTTTTGTAGGGCTAGCGGTAGACAACGAGCAGTACTTC. Translation gives CASSFVGLAVDNEQYF.

In its sample, this clonotype was seen a few times. This rearrangement joins TRBV12-3 or TRBV12-4 to TRBJ2-5; D is perhaps TRBD2 (6 bases). This CDR3 spans 14 amino acids. V lost 4 bases, J lost 5 bases, and 14 bases lay in between. CDR3 in DNA: TGTGCCAGCAGTTGGCAGGAGGGTTCGGAGACCCAGTACTTC. This encodes CASSWQEGSETQYF.

This clonotype was found a few times. V and J are TRBV11-3 and TRBJ2-3; 11 nucleotides align to TRBD2. This CDR3 comprises 16 residues. The junction had 11 bases not matched to a gene; V was cut back by 6 bases and J by 6 bases. CDR1 is SGHNT and CDR2 is YENEEA in the germline V gene. The CDR3 DNA sequence: TGTGCCAGCAGTCCGAAGGTAGCGGGAGGGCCGGATACGCAGTATTTT. Translation gives CASSPKVAGGPDTQYF.

V is TRBV6-6 and J is TRBJ2-7; D is undetermined. CDR3 length equals 13 residues. V lost 5 bases to trimming and J lost 3 bases, with 11 bases between them. Germline CDR1 MNHNY, CDR2 SVGAGI (reference sequence). CDR3 nucleotides: TGTGCCAGCAGTCACAAAAACAGCTACGAGCAGTACTTC. Amino acid sequence: CASSHKNSYEQYF.

The chain has TRBV5-1 and TRBJ2-1, with 10 bases identical to TRBD2. The V gene end was trimmed by 3 bases and the J gene end by 9 bases; junction bases not matched to a gene: 3. The CDR3 totals 13 residues. The germline V gene has CDR1 SGHRS and CDR2 YFSETQ. The CDR3 DNA follows: TGCGCCAGCAGCTCGGGGACTAGCGTTGAGCAGTTCTTC. This codes for CASSSGTSVEQFF.

As DNA, the CDR3 is TGTGCCAGCAGCGCACCGACAGGTCTGAACACTGAAGCTTTCTTT. Its translation: CASSAPTGLNTEAFF. V and J are TRBV4-2 and TRBJ1-1, with a tentative D call TRBD1 (6 bases). Trimming shortened V by 5 bases and J by 0 bases, and 13 bases separated the two germline ends. Germline V gene sequence: CDR1 LGHNA, CDR2 YNFKEQ. The CDR3 is made up of 15 amino acids.

The rearrangement uses TRBV6-4 and TRBJ2-3; D gene unclear. Trimming cost V 2 bases and J 4 bases, with 7 bases left between them. The CDR3 is made up of 13 amino acids. Germline loops: CDR1 MRHNA, CDR2 SNTAGT. In DNA form, the CDR3 reads TGTGCCAGCAGTGACGGCGCCCCAGATACGCAGTATTTT. Its translation is CASSDGAPDTQYF.

The CDR3 sequence is CASSSTETQYF. The CDR3 DNA reads as TGTGCCAGCAGTTCTACGGAGACCCAGTACTTC. This sequence joins TRBV12-3 or TRBV12-4 and TRBJ2-7; D gene uncertain. The DNA end is a closer match to TRBJ2-5, so the J assignment may be wrong. The CDR3 has 11 residues.

This clonotype was recorded a few times. This rearrangement joins TRBV12-3 or TRBV12-4 to TRBJ2-7; TRBD1 agrees at 11 bases. The CDR3 extends over 13 amino acids. J lost 5 bases, V lost 7 bases, and 4 bases had no gene match. CDR3 nucleotides: TGTGCCAGCAATCCGGGACAGGGGGACGAGCAGTACTTC. It yields the protein CASNPGQGDEQYF.

V gene TRBV12-3 or TRBV12-4 combines with J gene TRBJ2-7; the match to TRBD1 covers 11 bases. Losses at the gene ends were 4 bases for V and 4 bases for J; bases not matched to a gene: 6. This CDR3 is built from 15 residues. The CDR3 protein is CASSSKGQGAYEQYF. The CDR3, as DNA: TGTGCCAGCAGTTCAAAAGGACAGGGGGCGTACGAGCAGTACTTC.

On this clonotype itself: The junction does not match germline at one end; this may be a read error. The rearrangement uses TRBV20-1 and TRBJ1-6; TRBD1 aligns across 7 bases. There are 14 residues in the CDR3. The germline CDR1 and CDR2 sequences are DFQATT and SNEGSKA (reference sequence). This CDR3 reads CSAKRQGSNSLLHF. The CDR3 DNA sequence: TGCAGTGCTAAGAGACAGGGAAGTAATTCACTCCTCCACTTT.

The chain joins TRBV9 to TRBJ2-3; 12 bases are a match to TRBD2. Trimming cost V 4 bases and J 5 bases; bases outside gene matches: 8. The CDR3 consists of 16 residues. The germline CDR1 and CDR2 sequences are SGDLS and YYNGEE. The CDR3 DNA reads as TGTGCCAGCAGCCCGTCACTAGCGGGAGGAGGAGATACGCAGTATTTT. Its translation: CASSPSLAGGGDTQYF. The entire variable domain, with the rest obtained from reference TRBV9 and TRBJ2-3, is as follows: DSGVTQTPKHLITATGQRVTLRCSPRSGDLSVYWYQQSLDQGLQFLIQYYNGEERAKGNILERFSAQQFPDLHSELNLSSLELGDSALYFCASSPSLAGGGDTQYFGPGTRLTVL.

The gene calls are TRBV13 and TRBJ2-4; TRBD2 matches at 9 bases. The end of the DNA is better explained by TRBJ2-7, so the J call may be wrong. Germline CDR1 reads PRHDT; CDR2 reads FYEKMQ (reference sequence). The CDR3 spans 15 residues. DNA of the CDR3: TGTGCCAGCAGCTTAGATCTAGCGGGATTGAGCGAGCAGTACTTC. This sequence encodes CASSLDLAGLSEQYF.

The chain has TRBV20-1 and TRBJ1-5; D perhaps matches TRBD1 (5 bases). Trimming shortened V by 3 bases and J by 2 bases, and 11 bases separated the two germline ends. The V gene's germline CDR1 is DFQATT and CDR2 SNEGSKA (reference sequence). The CDR3 runs 14 residues. In DNA, the CDR3 is TGCAGTGCTAGCCAGGGCAGGGGCAATCAGCCCCAGCATTTT. It translates to CSASQGRGNQPQHF.

This clonotype came up a few times. This chain connects TRBV11-1 to TRBJ2-4; a possible D gene is TRBD1 (5 bases). Germline V CDR1 and CDR2: SGHAT, FQDESV (reference sequence). V gave up 3 bases and J gave up 6 bases, with 12 bases separating them. The CDR3 runs 14 residues. The CDR3 spells CASSLGRQRNIQYF. CDR3 nucleotides: TGTGCCAGCAGCTTGGGTAGACAGAGAAACATTCAGTACTTC.

This clonotype was seen more than once but under ten times. This sequence joins TRBV7-3 and TRBJ2-1, with D perhaps TRBD2 (5 bases). The CDR3 loop spans 12 amino acids. The germline V gene encodes CDR1 SGHTA and CDR2 FQGTGA. Trimming stripped 2 bases from V and 7 bases from J, with 6 bases between. The CDR3 DNA is TGTGCCAGCAGCTTACCGGGGAATGAGCAGTTCTTC. Amino acid sequence: CASSLPGNEQFF.

The chain recombines TRBV12-3 or TRBV12-4 with TRBJ2-7; D not resolved. Trimming left V 8 bases short and J 0 bases short, with 17 bases between. This CDR3 spans 15 amino acids. As DNA, the CDR3 is TGTGCCAGCGCGAGTAACCGACCACCCTCCTACGAGCAGTACTTC. This sequence encodes CASASNRPPSYEQYF.

The rearrangement links TRBV3-1 to TRBJ2-5, with D perhaps TRBD2 (5 bases). The J call may be faulty, since TRBJ2-7 better matches the DNA end. The CDR3 sequence is 13 residues long. Germline CDR1 LGHDT, CDR2 YNNKEL (reference sequence). In DNA form, the CDR3 reads TGTGCCAGCAGCCAAGTCTACGGGAACGAGCAGTACTTC. Translation gives CASSQVYGNEQYF.

In its sample, this clonotype was seen a few times. The chain joins TRBV5-1 to TRBJ2-5; D possibly corresponds to TRBD1 (5 bases). The J call may be in error: the DNA end matches TRBJ2-7 better. CDR1 and CDR2 from the germline V gene are SGHRS and YFSETQ. This CDR3 region has 14 residues. The chain's CDR3 is CASSLRGIAYEQYF. The CDR3, as DNA: TGCGCCAGCAGCTTAAGGGGAATTGCGTACGAGCAGTACTTC.